This T cell receptor (beta chain) came from a study of T cell responses to AZD1222 COVID-19 vaccine. Produced via immunoSEQ multiplex PCR; TCRdb's table is partial and in-frame only. This table holds around 140,000 clones, around 90% found once. V lost 4 bases to trimming and J lost 3 bases, with 17 bases between them. CDR1 and CDR2 (germline): SGHDT, YYEEEE. The CDR3 loop spans 16 amino acids. Study-wide results and caveats: Unmutated regions of variants are reportedly targeted by nearly half of spike-specific TCRs. Donors in the cohort were predominantly white British and more often female, and clonal diversity was possibly underestimated.

With regard to this clone: Its antigen is still unknown.

The chain has TRBV5-6 and TRBJ1-5; D unclear. The TCR sequence derives from an adult who received the AZD1222 COVID-19 vaccine. The source material was peripheral blood, sampled 28 days after the second AZD1222 dose. CDR3 sequence (DNA): TGTGCCAGCAGCATATGGACGTCCACCTACAATCAGCCCCAGCATTTT. Encoded protein: CASSIWTSTYNQPQHF.